These T cell receptor beta chains were read from a single sample in a study of blood T cell repertoires in COVID-19. Clones were read by immunoSEQ multiplex PCR, and TCRdb kept only the in-frame ones, dropping some. The profile shows approximately 170,000 clones, approximately 81% of them singletons. Specimen: peripheral blood. These receptors were taken from an elderly woman with active or convalescent COVID-19. Both conserved end residues are part of each CDR3. The D gene is left open where the match is weak. Clone size is given for some rows only: seen once, a few or many times, or a class if the clone is expanded.

len	v_gene	d_gene	j_gene	abundance	CDR3nt	CDR3aa
16	TRBV7-9	-	TRBJ2-7	-	TGTGCCAGTATCAACGGGGACTTTTCGAGCTCCTACGAGCAGTACTTC	CASINGDFSSSYEQYF
13	TRBV5-4	-	TRBJ1-1	few	TGTGCCAGCAGATACAACCTGAACACTGAAGCTTTCTTT	CASRYNLNTEAFF
14	TRBV6-5	-	TRBJ1-5	-	TGTGCCAGCAGTTATGGGCAGAACAATCAGCCCCAGCATTTT	CASSYGQNNQPQHF
16	TRBV4-1	-	TRBJ2-3	-	TGCGCCAGCAGCTACTTGGGGGCAGGGTCAACAGATACGCAGTATTTT	CASSYLGAGSTDTQYF
14	TRBV18	-	TRBJ1-1	-	TGTGCCAGCTCTCACTCTGGACAGTACACTGAAGCTTTCTTT	CASSHSGQYTEAFF
16	TRBV24-1	TRBD1	TRBJ2-7	-	TGTGCCACCAGTGACCGGGACAGGGGGAGCTCCTACGAGCAGTACTTC	CATSDRDRGSSYEQYF
16	TRBV11-2	TRBD1	TRBJ2-1	-	TGTGCCAGCAGCACCAGGACAGGGGGAATGAGTAGTGAGCAGTTCTTC	CASSTRTGGMSSEQFF
15	TRBV5-6	TRBD2	TRBJ2-1	-	TGTGCCAGCAGCAGGGTAATCCTAGCGGGACATGAGCAGTTCTTC	CASSRVILAGHEQFF
15	TRBV5-1	-	TRBJ2-5	-	TGCGCCAGCAGCTTGGTGGAGGGCCGGGGGGAGACCCAGTACTTC	CASSLVEGRGETQYF
15	TRBV5-1	-	TRBJ2-7	-	TGCGCCAGCAGCTTGGGGGGTACCGGGAGCTACGAGCAGTACTTC	CASSLGGTGSYEQYF
19	TRBV28	TRBD2	TRBJ2-3	few	TGTGCCAGCACCACCTTCCGGCTAGCGGGAGGGACTAGCACAGATACGCAGTATTTT	CASTTFRLAGGTSTDTQYF
14	TRBV9	-	TRBJ1-2	-	TGTGCCAGCAGCGTAGGAGGGGGTGACTATGGCTACACCTTC	CASSVGGGDYGYTF
13	TRBV24-1	TRBD1	TRBJ1-1	-	TGTGCCACCAGTGACCCTAGACAGGGTTCAGCTTTCTTT	CATSDPRQGSAFF
15	TRBV19	-	TRBJ2-2	-	TGTGCCAGTAGTATATCCCGCGGAGGTACCGGGGAGCTGTTTTTT	CASSISRGGTGELFF
12	TRBV12-3/TRBV12-4	-	TRBJ2-2	-	TGTGCCAGCACCATGGACTATCCGGAGCTGTTTTTT	CASTMDYPELFF
13	TRBV6-5	-	TRBJ1-4	-	TGTGCCAGCAGGATCGAAGAAGAGGAAAAACTGTTTTTT	CASRIEEEEKLFF
16	TRBV10-1	TRBD2	TRBJ2-7	-	TGCGCCAGCAGTGAAGTAGGAGGGGCAACCGGGGGGGAGCAGTACTTC	CASSEVGGATGGEQYF
14	TRBV28	-	TRBJ1-1	-	TGTGCCAGCAGTCGTTCCACAGGGTATACTGAAGCTTTCTTT	CASSRSTGYTEAFF
15	TRBV3-1/TRBV3-2	TRBD2	TRBJ2-7	-	TGTGCCAGCAGCCCAATCGGGAGGGGAAACTACGAGCAGTACTTC	CASSPIGRGNYEQYF
13	TRBV7-2	-	TRBJ2-3	-	TGTGCCAGCAGCCGTAATAGGGGAGATACGCAGTATTTT	CASSRNRGDTQYF
14	TRBV6-5	TRBD1	TRBJ1-4	few	TGTGCCAGCAGTTCTACAGGGGGCGGTGAAAAACTGTTTTTT	CASSSTGGGEKLFF
14	TRBV6-5	-	TRBJ1-2	-	TGTGCCAGCAGCTCCGAAGCGAGGGAATATGGCTACACCTTC	CASSSEAREYGYTF
15	TRBV11-2	TRBD2	TRBJ2-7	-	TGTGCCAGCAGCTTTGGACTAGCGGACTCCTACGAGCAGTACTTC	CASSFGLADSYEQYF
16	TRBV5-4	-	TRBJ1-2	few	TGTGCCAGCAGCTTCGGGTTTAGGGGTTTTAGCTATGGCTACACCTTC	CASSFGFRGFSYGYTF
14	TRBV6-5	-	TRBJ2-7	many	TGTGCCAGCAGGATACACGGAGGAGCCTACGAGCAGTACTTC	CASRIHGGAYEQYF
13	TRBV30	TRBD1	TRBJ1-1	-	TGTGCCTGGATGGGGACAGGGGACACTGAAGCTTTCTTT	CAWMGTGDTEAFF
14	TRBV2	TRBD1	TRBJ1-3	-	TGTGCCAGCACCGGGACAGGGCCTGGAAACACCATATATTTT	CASTGTGPGNTIYF
15	TRBV4-2	TRBD1	TRBJ1-3	-	TGTGCCAGCAGCCCCAGGAGGGGGCCTGGAAACACCATATATTTT	CASSPRRGPGNTIYF
17	TRBV24-1	TRBD2	TRBJ2-2	-	TGTGCCACCAGTGATTTTACCAGCGGGAGGGGTACCGGGGAGCTGTTTTTT	CATSDFTSGRGTGELFF
14	TRBV9	-	TRBJ1-2	-	TGTGCCAGCAGCGTAAGCAGGGGCGTGGTTGGCTACACCTTC	CASSVSRGVVGYTF
13	TRBV9	-	TRBJ1-2	-	TGTGCCAGCAGCGTTCAGCCTACTAGTGGCTACACCTTC	CASSVQPTSGYTF